This passage covers 8 T cell receptor beta chains from one sample sequenced in a study of shared clonotypes between healthy human individuals. The assay was immunoSEQ multiplex PCR, and TCRdb's table has in-frame clones only and misses some. The sample contains about 1 million clones, about three quarters of which appear only once. Sequenced: memory CD4+ T cells sorted from blood. Sample subset: CD45RA-negative fraction. These receptors all come from a man younger than 30 in good health.

The V gene is TRBV11-2, the J gene TRBJ1-2; perhaps TRBD1 as D (5 bases). The CDR3 totals 14 residues. V lost 5 bases and J 4 bases, leaving 14 bases between the germline ends. The germline gives CDR1 SGHAT, CDR2 FQNNGV. The CDR3 protein is CASSPSDRVYGYTF. The CDR3 nucleotides read TGTGCCAGCAGCCCCTCTGACAGAGTCTATGGCTACACCTTC. The complete variable domain, with remaining parts taken from reference TRBV11-2 and TRBJ1-2, reads EAGVAQSPRYKIIEKRQSVAFWCNPISGHATLYWYQQILGQGPKLLIQFQNNGVVDDSQLPKDRFSAERLKGVDSTLKIQPAKLEDSAVYLCASSPSDRVYGYTFGSGTRLTVV.

The chain links TRBV4-3 to TRBJ2-3, with TRBD2 matching over 10 bases. This CDR3 comprises 21 residues. The ends lost 0 bases at V and 2 bases at J; junction bases unmatched: 17. CDR1 and CDR2 (germline): LGHNA, YSLEER. CDR3 amino acids: CASSQDMGVAGGPSYTDTQYF. As DNA, the CDR3 is TGCGCCAGCAGCCAAGATATGGGGGTAGCGGGAGGCCCAAGCTACACAGATACGCAGTATTTT.

The chain combines TRBV19 with TRBJ1-3; D gene uncertain. V was pared by 4 bases and J by 0 bases, with 16 bases between. The CDR3 runs to 17 residues. Per the germline V gene, CDR1 is LNHDA and CDR2 is SQIVND (reference sequence). The CDR3 DNA reads as TGTGCCAGTAGTACACTCCGGGCGGTTACCTCTGGAAACACCATATATTTT. It is translated as CASSTLRAVTSGNTIYF.

This chain links TRBV7-3 with TRBJ2-3; D may be TRBD1 or TRBD2 (6 bases each). The CDR3 is made up of 15 amino acids. V was trimmed by 2 bases and J by 1 base, leaving 10 bases between them. Looked up from germline, CDR1 is SGHTA and CDR2 is FQGTGA. CDR3 region: CASSLRGRRTDTQYF. In nucleotides, the CDR3 is TGTGCCAGCAGCTTACGGGGGCGACGCACAGATACGCAGTATTTT.

The CDR3 bases are TGTGCCAGCAAAAGCGGGAAGTACCAAGAGACCCAGTACTTC. Its translation is CASKSGKYQETQYF. The chain combines TRBV6-5 with TRBJ2-5; 7 bases align to TRBD2. CDR1 and CDR2 (germline): MNHEY, SVGAGI. The V gene end was trimmed by 7 bases and the J gene end by 0 bases; junction bases not matched to a gene: 5. There are 14 residues in the CDR3.

This clone was detected a few times. The V and J genes are TRBV12-2 and TRBJ2-7; the table's D call of TRBD1 was not tested on the DNA. TRBV12-2 is a documented pseudogene. CDR3 length: 17 amino acids. CDR3 in amino acids: CASRSPLAGTAVYEQYF. The CDR3 nucleotides read TGTGCAAGTCGCTCGCCTCTGGCCGGGACAGCTGTCTACGAGCAGTACTTC.

The genes are TRBV4-2 and TRBJ1-6; weak D call: TRBD1 (5 bases). Germline V CDR1 and CDR2: LGHNA, YNFKEQ. This CDR3 has 18 residues. Deletions cut 4 bases from V and 5 bases from J, with 21 bases between. Here the CDR3 DNA reads TGTGCCAGCAGCCTGGGAGTTTCCAGGGTTTTTGATAATTCACCCCTCCACTTT. It is translated as CASSLGVSRVFDNSPLHF.

The chain joins TRBV30 to TRBJ2-1; D is uncertain. CDR1 GTSNPN and CDR2 SVGIG come from the germline V gene (reference sequence). The V end was cut by 5 bases, the J end by 0 bases, with 8 bases between. There are 13 residues in the CDR3. The CDR3 DNA reads as TGTGCCTGGGACCCAAGCTCCTACAATGAGCAGTTCTTC. This gives the protein CAWDPSSYNEQFF.